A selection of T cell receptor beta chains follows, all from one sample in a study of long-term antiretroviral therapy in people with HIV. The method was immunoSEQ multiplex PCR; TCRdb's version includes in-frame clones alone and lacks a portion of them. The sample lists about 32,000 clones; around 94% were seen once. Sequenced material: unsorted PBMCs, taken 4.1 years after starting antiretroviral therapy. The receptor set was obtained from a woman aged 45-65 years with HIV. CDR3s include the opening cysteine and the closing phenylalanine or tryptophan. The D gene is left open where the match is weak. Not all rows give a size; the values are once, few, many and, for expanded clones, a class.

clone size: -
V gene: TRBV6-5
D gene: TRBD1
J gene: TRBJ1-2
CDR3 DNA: TGTGCCAGCAGTCCGACAGGGTATGGCTACACCTTC
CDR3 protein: CASSPTGYGYTF

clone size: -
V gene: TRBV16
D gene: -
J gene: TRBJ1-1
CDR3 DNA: TGTGCCAGCAGCCGGGGGGGCAACACTGAAGCTTTCTTT
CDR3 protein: CASSRGGNTEAFF

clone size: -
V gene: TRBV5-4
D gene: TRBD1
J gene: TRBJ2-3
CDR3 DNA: TGTGCCAGCAGCTTGGGTCCGGGACAGGGGGCTGGCGGCACAGATACGCAGTATTTT
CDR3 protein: CASSLGPGQGAGGTDTQYF

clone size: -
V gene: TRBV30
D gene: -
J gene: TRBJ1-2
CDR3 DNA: TGTGCCTGGAGCCGGGGGGGGACGGTGGGTGGCTACACCTTC
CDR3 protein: CAWSRGGTVGGYTF

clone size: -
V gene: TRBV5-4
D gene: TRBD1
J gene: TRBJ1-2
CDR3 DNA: TGTGCCAGCAGCCCCTGGACAGGAGCGAACTATGGCTACACCTTC
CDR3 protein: CASSPWTGANYGYTF

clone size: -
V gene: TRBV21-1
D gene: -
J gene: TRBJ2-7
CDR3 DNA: TGTGCCAGCAGCAAAAGAGGCTCCTACGAGCAGTACTTC
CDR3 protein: CASSKRGSYEQYF

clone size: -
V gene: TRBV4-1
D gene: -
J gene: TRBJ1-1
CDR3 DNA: TGCGCCAGCAGCCCTGGGGGCGCGGTCACTGAAGCTTTCTTT
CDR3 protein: CASSPGGAVTEAFF

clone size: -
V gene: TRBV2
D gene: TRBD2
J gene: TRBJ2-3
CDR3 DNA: TGTGCCAGCAACCCCGTTAGCGGGGGGGGAGATACGCAGTATTTT
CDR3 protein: CASNPVSGGGDTQYF

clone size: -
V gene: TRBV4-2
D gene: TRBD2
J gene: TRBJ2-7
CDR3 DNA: TGTGCCAGCAGCCGGACTAGCGGGGGGGCGGCCCACTACGAGCAGTACTTC
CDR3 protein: CASSRTSGGAAHYEQYF

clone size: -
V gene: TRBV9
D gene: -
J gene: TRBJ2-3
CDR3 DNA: TGTGCCAGCAGCGTAGACCCAGGCTATAGCACAGATACGCAGTATTTT
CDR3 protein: CASSVDPGYSTDTQYF

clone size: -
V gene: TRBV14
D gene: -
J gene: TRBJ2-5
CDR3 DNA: TGTGCCAGCAGCTCACGACAGACGGGACGGAGAGAGACCCAGTACTTC
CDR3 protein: CASSSRQTGRRETQYF

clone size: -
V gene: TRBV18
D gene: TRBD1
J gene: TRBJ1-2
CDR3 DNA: TGTGCCAGCTCACCAGATACAGGGGGGGCCTTCGGTGGCTACACCTTC
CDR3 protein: CASSPDTGGAFGGYTF

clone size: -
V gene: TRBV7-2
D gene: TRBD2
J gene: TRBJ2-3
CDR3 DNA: TGTGCCAGCAGCTTAGTAGCGGGGAGACCAGATACGCAGTATTTT
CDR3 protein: CASSLVAGRPDTQYF

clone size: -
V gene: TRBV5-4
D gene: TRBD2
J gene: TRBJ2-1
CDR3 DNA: TGTGCCAGCAGCTTCCGGGGGGAGACCTACAATGAGCAGTTCTTC
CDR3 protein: CASSFRGETYNEQFF

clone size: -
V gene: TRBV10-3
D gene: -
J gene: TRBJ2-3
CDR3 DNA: TGTGCCATCAGTGTCGCGGGAGATACGCAGTATTTT
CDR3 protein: CAISVAGDTQYF

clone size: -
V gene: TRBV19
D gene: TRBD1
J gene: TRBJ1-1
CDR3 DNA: TGTGCCAGTAGTATGGAGGTTATACAGGGGGCGAACACTGAAGCTTTCTTT
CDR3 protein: CASSMEVIQGANTEAFF

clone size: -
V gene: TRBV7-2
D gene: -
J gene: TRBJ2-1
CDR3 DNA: TGTGCCAGCAGCTTAGCGGGGGCCGGGTTCTTC
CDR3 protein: CASSLAGAGFF

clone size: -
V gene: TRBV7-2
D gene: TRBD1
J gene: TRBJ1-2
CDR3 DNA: TGTGCCAGCAGCTACAACAGGGGAGACAACTATGGCTACACCTTC
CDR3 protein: CASSYNRGDNYGYTF

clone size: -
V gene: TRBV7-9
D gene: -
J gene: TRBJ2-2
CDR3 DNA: TGTGCCAGCAGCGAAAGAACGAACACCGGGGAGCTGTTTTTT
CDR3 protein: CASSERTNTGELFF

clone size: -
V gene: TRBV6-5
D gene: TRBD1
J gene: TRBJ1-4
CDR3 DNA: TGTGCCAGCAGTAACTCAGGGGGGTCAGAAAAACTGTTTTTT
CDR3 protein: CASSNSGGSEKLFF

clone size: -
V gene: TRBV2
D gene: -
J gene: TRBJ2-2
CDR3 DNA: TGTGCCAGCAGTGTTTACGGGGAGCTGTTTTTT
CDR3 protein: CASSVYGELFF

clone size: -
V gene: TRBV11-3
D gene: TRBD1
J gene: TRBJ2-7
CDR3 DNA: TGTGCCAGCAGCTTAGATAGAAGTGGTGACAGGGGGGCTTGTCGGTACGAGCAGTACTTC
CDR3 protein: CASSLDRSGDRGACRYEQYF

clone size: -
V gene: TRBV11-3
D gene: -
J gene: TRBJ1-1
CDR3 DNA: TGTGCCAGCAGCGCCCCGAGGACCTTTTGGCTACAGAACACTGAAGCTTTCTTT
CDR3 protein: CASSAPRTFWLQNTEAFF

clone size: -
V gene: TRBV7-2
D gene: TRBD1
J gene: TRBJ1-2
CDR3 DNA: TGTGCCAGCAGCTCCCCCGGACAGGGGGTAAGGATAGGCTATGGCTACACCTTC
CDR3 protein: CASSSPGQGVRIGYGYTF

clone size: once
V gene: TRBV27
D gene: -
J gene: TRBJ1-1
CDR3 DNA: TGTGCCAGCAGTTTTGGGGGGCTGGGGAACACTGAAGCTTTCTTT
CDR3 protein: CASSFGGLGNTEAFF